This passage covers 3 T cell receptor beta chains from one sample sequenced in a study of T cells after yellow fever vaccination. One entry per CDR3 protein, called by TCRdb with MiXCR from the 5' RACE reads. This sample carries 350,000 to 450,000 distinct CDR3 sequences, 6.2% of them seen once, and the ten largest clones take approximately 16%. This specimen consisted of PBMCs, obtained 5 days after the yellow fever booster vaccination. Receptors originate from a man between 25 and 39 years old who received the YFV17D yellow fever vaccine.

This clonotype was observed at least ten times. The chain employs TRBV7-3 and TRBJ2-2, with TRBD1 as a possible D gene (6 bases). Germline-derived CDR1 and CDR2 are SGHTA and FQGTGA. V lost 2 bases and J lost 7, with 8 bases in between. The CDR3 runs 13 residues. CDR3 residues: CASSLSGVGELFF. The CDR3 DNA reads as TGTGCCAGCAGCTTATCAGGGGTCGGGGAGCTGTTTTTT.

The V call is TRBV18, the J call TRBJ2-6; either TRBD1 or TRBD2 may fit D (6 bases each). V was cut by 3 bases and J by 3 bases, with 18 bases left in between. Germline CDR1 is KGHSH and CDR2 is LQKENI. This CDR3 region has 18 residues. The CDR3 loop is CASSPSGAGSLGANVLTF. CDR3 DNA: TGTGCCAGCTCACCGTCGGGGGCCGGTTCACTTGGGGCCAACGTCCTGACTTTC.

This clonotype has a handful of counts. The V and J genes are TRBV6-5 and TRBJ1-3; no reliable D call. Germline CDR1 MNHEY, CDR2 SVGAGI. The CDR3 length is 12 residues. V lost 7 bases and J 2 bases, leaving 6 bases between the germline ends. The CDR3 sequence: CASKGAGNTIYF. CDR3 bases: TGTGCCAGCAAAGGAGCTGGAAACACCATATATTTT.